Each of the 21 T cell receptor beta chains below was sequenced from the same sample in a study of lymphopenia after photon versus proton radiotherapy. Some clones are missing from TCRdb's copy, which holds only in-frame ones; the method was immunoSEQ multiplex PCR. The sample has more than 11,000 clones, 82% seen once. Sequences were derived from peripheral blood, sampled from a patient treated with photon-based radiotherapy. The receptors were gathered from a man aged 50 or older with gastric cancer.

The chain recombines TRBV30 with TRBJ1-3, with a tentative D call TRBD1 (5 bases). Trimming left V 0 bases short and J 4 bases short, with 13 bases between. This CDR3 is 15 amino acids long. Germline V gives CDR1 GTSNPN, CDR2 SVGIG (reference sequence). CDR3 DNA: TGTGCCTGGAGTGTTGTGTCCGGGGCAGGAAACACCATATATTTT. Translation: CAWSVVSGAGNTIYF.

This clone came up once. The chain carries TRBV7-2 and TRBJ2-7, with D maybe TRBD1 (5 bases). Looked up from germline, CDR1 is SGHTA and CDR2 is FQGNSA. The CDR3 loop spans 15 amino acids. The V gene lost 0 bases and the J gene lost 2 bases, with 11 bases spanning the gap. This CDR3 is CASSLAFWGTYEQYF. The CDR3 DNA follows: TGTGCCAGCAGCTTAGCATTTTGGGGCACCTACGAGCAGTACTTC.

This sequence joins TRBV15 and TRBJ2-7; D remains unclear. V was clipped by 0 bases and J by 3 bases, with 6 bases between them. The CDR3 length is 13 residues. Germline lookup yields CDR1 LNHNV and CDR2 YYDKDF (reference sequence). The CDR3 bases are TGTGCCACCAGCAGAGATCTGGTCTACGAGCAGTACTTC. It codes for CATSRDLVYEQYF.

The rearrangement joins TRBV7-2 to TRBJ2-3, with TRBD1 matching over 8 bases. The CDR3 has 17 amino acids. Germline assignment: CDR1 SGHTA and CDR2 FQGNSA. The V gene end was trimmed by 2 bases and the J gene end by 3 bases; junction bases not matched to a gene: 10. The CDR3 DNA is TGTGCCAGCAGCTTACCACTGGACAGGGAGTATACAGATACGCAGTATTTT. Its translation is CASSLPLDREYTDTQYF.

J is TRBJ2-7 and V is TRBV5-6, with no clear D. Germline V gene sequence: CDR1 SGHDT, CDR2 YYEEEE. The V end was cut by 2 bases, the J end by 1 base, with 10 bases between. This CDR3 contains 14 residues. CDR3 coding DNA: TGTGCCAGCAGCTTCCGCTCGCGGTCCTACGAGCAGTACTTC. Its translation: CASSFRSRSYEQYF.

The J gene is TRBJ2-1, the V gene TRBV11-2; 9 bases map to TRBD2. This CDR3 comprises 18 residues. Per germline, CDR1 SGHAT and CDR2 FQNNGV. Unmatched junction bases numbered 15, after V lost 4 bases and J lost 5 bases. CDR3 amino acids: CASSYLAGRPRLNNEQFF. DNA of the CDR3: TGTGCCAGCAGCTACCTAGCGGGGAGACCTCGCCTTAACAATGAGCAGTTCTTC. Complete variable domain (other parts from reference TRBV11-2 and TRBJ2-1): EAGVAQSPRYKIIEKRQSVAFWCNPISGHATLYWYQQILGQGPKLLIQFQNNGVVDDSQLPKDRFSAERLKGVDSTLKIQPAKLEDSAVYLCASSYLAGRPRLNNEQFFGPGTRLTVL.

CDR3 residues: CASSGTEQETQYF. The CDR3 DNA reads TGTGCCAGCAGTGGGACGGAACAAGAGACCCAGTACTTC. The chain combines TRBV2 with TRBJ2-5; D is unclear. This CDR3 has 13 residues. Trimming removed 4 bases from V and 2 bases from J, with 8 bases in between. CDR1 SNHLY and CDR2 FYNNEI come from the germline V gene.

The chain joins TRBV2 to TRBJ1-4; no reliable D call. The V and J ends lost 8 bases and 3 bases respectively, with 16 bases between them. Per the germline V gene, CDR1 is SNHLY and CDR2 is FYNNEI. The CDR3 spans 15 residues. The CDR3 nucleotides read TGTGCCAGCTTCCCTTACGCGCGGCCTAATGAAAAACTGTTTTTT. The encoded protein is CASFPYARPNEKLFF.

V and J are TRBV21-1 and TRBJ2-7. TRBV21-1 is designated a pseudogene. The CDR3 runs to 16 residues. The CDR3 region is CASSTSRRNYRYEQYF. The DNA for the CDR3 is TGTGCCAGCAGCACGAGTAGACGGAACTACAGATACGAGCAGTACTTC.

The chain has TRBV6-1 and TRBJ2-7; D is unclear. V was clipped by 6 bases and J by 0 bases, with 12 bases between them. This CDR3 region has 14 residues. Germline CDR1 is MNHNS and CDR2 is SASEGT. CDR3 residues: CASSATQSSYEQYF. As DNA, the CDR3 is TGTGCCAGCAGCGCGACACAGAGCTCCTACGAGCAGTACTTC.

The chain has TRBV5-1 and TRBJ1-6; D uncertain. Germline V CDR1 and CDR2: SGHRS, YFSETQ. The CDR3 is 15 residues long. Trimming left V 0 bases short and J 6 bases short, with 10 bases between. The CDR3 DNA sequence: TGCGCCAGCAGCTTGGGGGGTTTGGGTAATTCACCCCTCCACTTT. It is translated as CASSLGGLGNSPLHF.

The CDR3 protein is CASSLVGQSLVDGYTF. The CDR3 nucleotides are TGTGCCAGCAGCTTAGTCGGACAGTCTTTGGTGGATGGCTACACCTTC. The rearrangement joins TRBV7-6 to TRBJ1-2; possibly TRBD1 for D (6 bases). The ends were cut back, 1 base at V and 6 bases at J, with 18 bases in the middle. Germline V gene sequence: CDR1 SGHVS, CDR2 FNYEAQ. The CDR3 has 16 amino acids.

This rearrangement joins TRBV6-5 to TRBJ2-3; a weak D match, TRBD2 (6 bases). The CDR3 consists of 15 residues. V was trimmed by 2 bases and J by 3 bases, leaving 12 bases between them. Germline V CDR1 and CDR2: MNHEY, SVGAGI. For the CDR3, the DNA is TGTGCCAGCAGTTACGTCGGGGGAGCGACAGATACGCAGTATTTT. Residues: CASSYVGGATDTQYF.

The rearrangement uses TRBV6-1 and TRBJ1-2, with D tentatively TRBD1 (5 bases). The V end lost 5 bases, the J end lost 8 bases, and 18 bases lay between the germline ends. CDR1 and CDR2 from the germline V gene are MNHNS and SASEGT. The CDR3 spans 14 residues. CDR3 amino acids: CASSPTGTRDGYTF. CDR3 coding DNA: TGTGCCAGCAGTCCGACCGGGACTCGGGACGGCTACACCTTC.

This clone showed up just once. The rearrangement links TRBV19 to TRBJ2-3, with no clear D. The CDR3 consists of 12 residues. Looked up from germline, CDR1 is LNHDA and CDR2 is SQIVND (reference sequence). Trimming removed 8 bases at V and 10 bases at J, with 16 bases between. The CDR3 nucleotides read TGTGCCAGTGGATCCCTCCCCTCGGCGCAGTATTTT. It is translated as CASGSLPSAQYF.

The rearrangement uses TRBV19 and TRBJ1-6; TRBD1 is a possible D gene (5 bases). Trimming cost V 7 bases and J 4 bases, with 11 bases left between them. The CDR3 spans 14 residues. From germline, CDR1 is LNHDA and CDR2 SQIVND (reference sequence). As DNA, the CDR3 is TGTGCCAGTAACCCAGGGCCGTATAATTCACCCCTCCACTTT. It is translated as CASNPGPYNSPLHF.

About this clone itself: The junction differs from germline at one of its ends, possibly a read error. The J gene is TRBJ2-5, the V gene TRBV10-1; TRBD2 aligns across 7 bases. There are 17 residues in the CDR3. Germline CDR1 WNHNN, CDR2 SYGVQD (reference sequence). CDR3 DNA sequence: TGCGCCAGCAGTGAGTCCCGAGCGGGGTTGATTCAAGAGGCCCAGTACTTC. It yields the protein CASSESRAGLIQEAQYF.

V and J are TRBV27 and TRBJ1-2, with 7 bases aligning to TRBD1. The CDR3 has 14 amino acids. V dropped 5 bases and J dropped 8; count of bases not matched to a gene: 11. The germline gives CDR1 MNHEY, CDR2 SMNVEV (reference sequence). The CDR3 here is CASSPLDRDNGYTF. In DNA form, the CDR3 reads TGTGCCAGCAGTCCCCTTGACAGGGATAACGGCTACACCTTC.

The table lists this clone with a few counts. The DNA of the CDR3 is TGCAGCGTTGATGGACAGGGCAAGACTGAAGCTTTCTTT. It translates to CSVDGQGKTEAFF. This chain joins TRBV29-1 and TRBJ1-1; 8 bases are a match to TRBD1. Germline CDR1 SQVTM, CDR2 ANQGSEA. The CDR3 sequence is 13 residues long. Losses at the gene ends were 3 bases for V and 5 bases for J; bases not matched to a gene: 5.

The chain employs TRBV6-1 and TRBJ2-2; 8 bases match TRBD1. V gave up 8 bases and J gave up 7 bases; unmatched junction bases: 9. The length of the CDR3 is 14 residues. Looked up from germline, CDR1 is MNHNS and CDR2 is SASEGT. The CDR3 is CASGPDRVSGELFF. CDR3 in DNA: TGTGCCAGCGGGCCGGACAGGGTCAGCGGGGAGCTGTTTTTT.

This clone was observed a handful of times. The chain links TRBV4-3 to TRBJ1-1, with a tentative D call TRBD1 (5 bases). The CDR3 has 15 amino acids. Trimming removed 0 bases from V and 2 bases from J, with 10 bases in between. Germline CDR1 is LGHNA and CDR2 is YSLEER. The DNA of the CDR3 is TGCGCCAGCAGCCAAGAGTACCAGGGCAACACTGAAGCTTTCTTT. Translated: CASSQEYQGNTEAFF.